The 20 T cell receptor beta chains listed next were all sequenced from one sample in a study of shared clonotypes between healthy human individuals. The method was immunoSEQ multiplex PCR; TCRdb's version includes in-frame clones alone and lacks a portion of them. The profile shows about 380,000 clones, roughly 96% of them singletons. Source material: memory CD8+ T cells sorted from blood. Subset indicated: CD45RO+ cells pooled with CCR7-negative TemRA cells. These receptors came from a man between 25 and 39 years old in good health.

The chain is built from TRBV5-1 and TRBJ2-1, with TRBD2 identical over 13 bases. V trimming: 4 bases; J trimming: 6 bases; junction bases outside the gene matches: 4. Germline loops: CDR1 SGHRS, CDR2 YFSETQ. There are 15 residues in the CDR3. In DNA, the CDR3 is TGCGCCAGCAGCCCCGGACTAGCGGGAGTCAATGAGCAGTTCTTC. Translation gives CASSPGLAGVNEQFF.

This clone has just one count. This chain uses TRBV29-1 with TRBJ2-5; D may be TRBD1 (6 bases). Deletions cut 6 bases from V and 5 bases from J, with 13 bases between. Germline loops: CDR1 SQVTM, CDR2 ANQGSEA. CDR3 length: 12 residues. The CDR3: CSVATGTETQYF. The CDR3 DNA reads TGCAGCGTGGCAACAGGGACGGAGACCCAGTACTTC.

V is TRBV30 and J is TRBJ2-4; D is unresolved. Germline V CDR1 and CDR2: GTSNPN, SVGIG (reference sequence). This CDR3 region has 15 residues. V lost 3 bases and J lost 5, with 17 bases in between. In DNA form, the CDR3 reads TGTGCCTGGAGAGAGAGGTTATCAGGACAAAACATTCAGTACTTC. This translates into CAWRERLSGQNIQYF.

CDR3 region: CASSPSGSSNTGELFF. For the CDR3, the DNA is TGTGCCAGCAGCCCATCGGGCAGCTCCAACACCGGGGAGCTGTTTTTT. The rearrangement links TRBV7-9 to TRBJ2-2; D remains ambiguous. Germline CDR1 is SEHNR and CDR2 is FQNEAQ (reference sequence). This CDR3 is 16 amino acids long. V was trimmed by 5 bases and J by 2 bases, leaving 15 bases between them.

CDR3 loop: CASSPRVVAGDEQYF. The CDR3 DNA is TGTGCCAGCAGCCCTAGGGTGGTAGCGGGAGACGAGCAGTACTTC. This chain joins TRBV11-2 and TRBJ2-7, with 9 bases identical to TRBD2. Germline V gene data show CDR1 as SGHAT and CDR2 as FQNNGV. CDR3 length equals 15 residues. With V trimmed by 5 bases and J by 5 bases, 10 bases remained unmatched. Full variable domain (outside the CDR3, taken from reference TRBV11-2 and TRBJ2-7): EAGVAQSPRYKIIEKRQSVAFWCNPISGHATLYWYQQILGQGPKLLIQFQNNGVVDDSQLPKDRFSAERLKGVDSTLKIQPAKLEDSAVYLCASSPRVVAGDEQYFGPGTRLTVT.

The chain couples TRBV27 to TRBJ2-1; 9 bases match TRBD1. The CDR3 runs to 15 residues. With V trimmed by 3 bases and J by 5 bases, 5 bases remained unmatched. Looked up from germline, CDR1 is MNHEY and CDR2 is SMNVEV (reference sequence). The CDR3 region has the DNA TGTGCCAGCAGTTTGCGACAGGGGGGGCACAATGAGCAGTTCTTC. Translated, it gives CASSLRQGGHNEQFF.

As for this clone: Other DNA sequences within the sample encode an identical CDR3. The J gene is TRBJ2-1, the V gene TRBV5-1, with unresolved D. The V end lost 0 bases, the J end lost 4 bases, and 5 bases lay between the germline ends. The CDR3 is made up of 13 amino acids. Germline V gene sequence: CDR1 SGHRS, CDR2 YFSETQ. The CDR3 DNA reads TGCGCCAGCAGCTTGGTGACGTACAATGAGCAGTTCTTC. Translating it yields CASSLVTYNEQFF.

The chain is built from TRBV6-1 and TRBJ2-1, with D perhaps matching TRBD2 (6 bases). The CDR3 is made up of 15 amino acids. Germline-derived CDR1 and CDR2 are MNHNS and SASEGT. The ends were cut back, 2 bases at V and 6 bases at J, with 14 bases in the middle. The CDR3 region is CASSELTGVVNEQFF. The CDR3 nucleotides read TGTGCCAGCAGTGAACTCACGGGAGTGGTCAATGAGCAGTTCTTC.

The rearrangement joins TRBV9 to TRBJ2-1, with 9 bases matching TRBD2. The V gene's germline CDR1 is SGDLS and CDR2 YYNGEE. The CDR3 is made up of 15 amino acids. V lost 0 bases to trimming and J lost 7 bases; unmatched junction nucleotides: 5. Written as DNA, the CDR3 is TGTGCCAGCAGCGTAGTGGCTAGCGGGATGAATGAGCAGTTCTTC. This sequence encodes CASSVVASGMNEQFF.

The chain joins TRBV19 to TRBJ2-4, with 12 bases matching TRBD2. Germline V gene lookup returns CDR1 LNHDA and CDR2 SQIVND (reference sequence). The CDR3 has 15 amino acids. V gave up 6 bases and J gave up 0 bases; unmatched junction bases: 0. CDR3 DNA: TGTGCCAGTAGGGGACTAGCGGGAGCCAAAAACATTCAGTACTTC. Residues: CASRGLAGAKNIQYF.

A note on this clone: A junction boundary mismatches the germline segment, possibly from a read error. In DNA form, the CDR3 reads TGTACCAGCAGCTTCTCTTCATCTACGACAGGCACTTCCTACGAGCAGTACTTC. Its protein product is CTSSFSSSTTGTSYEQYF. The chain recombines TRBV11-2 with TRBJ2-7, with D possibly TRBD1 on 6 matching bases. From germline, CDR1 is SGHAT and CDR2 FQNNGV. The CDR3 totals 18 residues.

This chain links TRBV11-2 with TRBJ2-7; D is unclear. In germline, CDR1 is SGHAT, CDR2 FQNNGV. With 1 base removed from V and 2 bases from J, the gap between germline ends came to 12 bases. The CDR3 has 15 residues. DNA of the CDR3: TGTGCCAGCAGCTTAGTGGGCCCGGGTGCCTACGAGCAGTACTTC. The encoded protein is CASSLVGPGAYEQYF.

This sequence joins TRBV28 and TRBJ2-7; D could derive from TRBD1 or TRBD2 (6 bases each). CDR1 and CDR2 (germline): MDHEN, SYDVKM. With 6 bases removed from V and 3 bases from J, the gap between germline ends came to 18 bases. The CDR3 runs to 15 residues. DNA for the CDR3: TGTGCCAGCAGACCTGTCGGGGGCCGGCTCTACGAGCAGTACTTC. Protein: CASRPVGGRLYEQYF.

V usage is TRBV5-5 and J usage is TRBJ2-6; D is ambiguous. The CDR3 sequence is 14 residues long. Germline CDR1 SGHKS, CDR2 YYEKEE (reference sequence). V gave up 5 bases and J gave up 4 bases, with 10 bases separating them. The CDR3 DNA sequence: TGTGCCAGCAGTCTCGGGCTCGGGGCCAACGTCCTGACTTTC. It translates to CASSLGLGANVLTF.

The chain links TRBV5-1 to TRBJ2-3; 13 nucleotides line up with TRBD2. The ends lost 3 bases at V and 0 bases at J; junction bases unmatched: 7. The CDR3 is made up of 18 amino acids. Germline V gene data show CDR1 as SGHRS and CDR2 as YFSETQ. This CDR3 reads CASSSGLAGAVSTDTQYF. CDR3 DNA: TGCGCCAGCAGCTCCGGACTAGCGGGAGCGGTAAGCACAGATACGCAGTATTTT.

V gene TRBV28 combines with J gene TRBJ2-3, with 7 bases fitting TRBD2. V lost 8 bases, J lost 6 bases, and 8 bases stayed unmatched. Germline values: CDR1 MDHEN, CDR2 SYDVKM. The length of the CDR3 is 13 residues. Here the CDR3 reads CASEGGNTDTQYF. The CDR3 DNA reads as TGTGCCAGCGAGGGAGGGAATACGGATACGCAGTATTTT.

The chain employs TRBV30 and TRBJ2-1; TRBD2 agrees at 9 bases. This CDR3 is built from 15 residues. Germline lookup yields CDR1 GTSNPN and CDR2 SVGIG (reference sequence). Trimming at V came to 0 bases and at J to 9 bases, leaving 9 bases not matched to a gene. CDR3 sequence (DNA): TGTGCCTGGAGTGTCCGGCTAGCGGGGCGTGGTGAGCAGTTCTTC. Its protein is CAWSVRLAGRGEQFF.

CDR3 loop: CATSRSRDFNEKLFF. The CDR3 nucleotides are TGTGCCACCAGCAGATCCCGGGATTTTAATGAAAAACTGTTTTTT. This chain links TRBV15 with TRBJ1-4; D is ambiguous. Per germline, CDR1 LNHNV and CDR2 YYDKDF (reference sequence). This CDR3 is 15 amino acids long. V was trimmed by 2 bases and J by 4 bases, leaving 11 bases between them.

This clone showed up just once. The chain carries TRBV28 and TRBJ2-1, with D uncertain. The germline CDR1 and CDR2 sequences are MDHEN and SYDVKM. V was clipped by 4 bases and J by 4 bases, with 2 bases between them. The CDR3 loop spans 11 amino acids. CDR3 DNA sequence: TGTGCCAGCAGTTGGTACAATGAGCAGTTCTTC. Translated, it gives CASSWYNEQFF.

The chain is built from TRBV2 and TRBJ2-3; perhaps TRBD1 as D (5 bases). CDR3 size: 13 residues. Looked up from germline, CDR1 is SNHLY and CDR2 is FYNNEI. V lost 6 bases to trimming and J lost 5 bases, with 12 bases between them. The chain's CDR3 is CASRGSGKDTQYF. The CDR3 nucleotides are TGTGCCAGCAGGGGTTCAGGGAAAGATACGCAGTATTTT.